This T cell receptor beta chain was retrieved from a study of regulatory T cells in long-lasting Graves disease. Relying on iRepertoire HTBI primers and Arm-PCR of CDR3 regions, the team built TCR beta libraries. TCRdb processed the multiplex PCR reads anew with MiXCR; each CDR3 protein has one entry. The sample gives about 500,000 distinct CDR3 sequences, 12% of which show up once; 8% to 10% is in the top ten. CDR1 MGHRA and CDR2 YSYEKL come from the germline V gene. The CDR3 loop spans 16 amino acids. Germline trimming cut 1 base from V and 5 bases from J; bases unmatched to any gene: 7. Sample time point: newly diagnosed GD, antithyroid drugs for less than 3 months. The TCR library used RNA extracted from PBMCs. The data were also submitted as part of a second study, on T cells in Graves' hyperthyroidism and ophthalmopathy. That paper adds: An absence of ophthalmopathy progression within 18 months meant stable Graves' hyperthyroidism. Hyperthyroidism, newly diagnosed and lasting under 2 months, affected patients aged 18 to 65. The study excluded patients with uncontrolled infection, other autoimmune disease, pregnancy or lactation. In the first-round RT-PCR of the TCR CDR3, the HTBI primer set was used.

This receptor was identified in a woman younger than 45 with Graves disease. The specimen was peripheral blood mononuclear cells (PBMCs), collected at new diagnosis, from a patient treated with antithyroid drugs. V is TRBV4-1 and J is TRBJ1-5, with 8 bases fitting TRBD1. The CDR3 loop reads CASSQVNRGWYQPQHF. The CDR3 region has the DNA TGCGCCAGCAGCCAAGTGAACAGGGGGTGGTATCAGCCCCAGCATTTT.